This T cell receptor (beta chain) was identified in a study of beta chain features in type 1 diabetes. Study-wide results and limits: TCRB CDR3s were moderately but significantly shorter in Type 1 diabetes patients in all four CD4+ subsets. Naive, central memory and Treg TCRB repertoires appeared more alike in patients than in healthy donors. Overrepresentation of cells with high TCR expression could result from cDNA sequencing. Junctions at VDJ sites from type 1 diabetes patients had fewer insertions and more deletions.

Stem cell-like memory, regulatory, central memory and naive CD4+ cells were sorted via CD45RO/CCR7/CD25/CD127/CD95/CD27. This clone has just one count. As yet, its antigen is unknown. Trimming cost V 0 bases and J 2 bases, with 6 bases left between them. Germline assignment: CDR1 SGHTA and CDR2 FQGNSA. This CDR3 contains 14 residues. Sequenced material consisted of expressed TCRB transcripts (all of the isolated RNA was reverse transcribed). The data were produced by immunoSEQ multiplex PCR, yet TCRdb's version contains in-frame clones alone and is incomplete. In the table there are about 740,000 clones, about an eighth of which are singletons.

The origin of this receptor is a man aged 18 to 30 with type 1 diabetes. The specimen sequenced was naive CD4+ T cells from blood. This rearrangement joins TRBV7-2 to TRBJ2-3; D might be TRBD1 (5 bases). In nucleotides, the CDR3 is TGTGCCAGCAGCTTAGCCAGGGTCACAGATACGCAGTATTTT. Amino acid sequence: CASSLARVTDTQYF. Looking up the rest from reference TRBV7-2 and TRBJ2-3 gives the full variable domain: GAGVSQSPSNKVTEKGKDVELRCDPISGHTALYWYRQSLGQGLEFLIYFQGNSAPDKSGLPSDRFSAERTGGSVSTLTIQRTQQEDSAVYLCASSLARVTDTQYFGPGTRLTVL.